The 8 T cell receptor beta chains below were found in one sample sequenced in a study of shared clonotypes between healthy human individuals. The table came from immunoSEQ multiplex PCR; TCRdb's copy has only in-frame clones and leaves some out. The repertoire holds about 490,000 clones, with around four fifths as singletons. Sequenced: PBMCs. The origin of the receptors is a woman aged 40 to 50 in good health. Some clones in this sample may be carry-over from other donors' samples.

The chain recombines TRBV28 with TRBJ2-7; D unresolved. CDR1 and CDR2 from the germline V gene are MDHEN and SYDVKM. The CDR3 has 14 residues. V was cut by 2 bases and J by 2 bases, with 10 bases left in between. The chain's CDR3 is CASSLGFSPYEQYF. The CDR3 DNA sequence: TGTGCCAGCAGTTTAGGTTTCAGTCCCTACGAGCAGTACTTC. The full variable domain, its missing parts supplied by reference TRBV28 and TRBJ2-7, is DVKVTQSSRYLVKRTGEKVFLECVQDMDHENMFWYRQDPGLGLRLIYFSYDVKMKEKGDIPEGYSVSREKKERFSLILESASTNQTSMYLCASSLGFSPYEQYFGPGTRLTVT.

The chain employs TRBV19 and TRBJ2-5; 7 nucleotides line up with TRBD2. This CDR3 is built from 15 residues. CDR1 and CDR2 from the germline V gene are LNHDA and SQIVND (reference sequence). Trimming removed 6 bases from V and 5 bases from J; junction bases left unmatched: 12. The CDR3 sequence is CASSGGSGTRETQYF. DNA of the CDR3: TGTGCCAGTAGCGGCGGGAGCGGCACCCGGGAGACCCAGTACTTC.

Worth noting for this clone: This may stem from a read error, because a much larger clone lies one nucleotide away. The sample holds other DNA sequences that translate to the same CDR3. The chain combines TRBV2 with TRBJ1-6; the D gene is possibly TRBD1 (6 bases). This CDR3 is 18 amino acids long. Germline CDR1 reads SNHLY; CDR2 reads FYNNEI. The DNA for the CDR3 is TGTGCCAGCAGTGAAAGGGGACACGGGAGCTCCTATAATTCGCCCCTCCACTTT. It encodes CASSERGHGSSYNSPLHF.

The chain's CDR3 is CASRDRINQPQHF. CDR3 nucleotides: TGTGCCAGCCGGGACAGGATAAATCAGCCCCAGCATTTT. The J gene is TRBJ1-5, the V gene TRBV19; 8 nucleotides align to TRBD1. The CDR3 spans 13 residues. Per germline, CDR1 LNHDA and CDR2 SQIVND (reference sequence). V was clipped by 9 bases and J by 4 bases; unmatched bases: 5.

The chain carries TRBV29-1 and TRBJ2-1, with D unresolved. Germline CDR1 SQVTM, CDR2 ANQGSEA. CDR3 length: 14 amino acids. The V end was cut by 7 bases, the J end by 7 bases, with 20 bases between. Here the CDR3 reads CSAASPPNKNEQFF. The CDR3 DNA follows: TGCAGCGCTGCGTCCCCCCCGAATAAAAATGAGCAGTTCTTC.

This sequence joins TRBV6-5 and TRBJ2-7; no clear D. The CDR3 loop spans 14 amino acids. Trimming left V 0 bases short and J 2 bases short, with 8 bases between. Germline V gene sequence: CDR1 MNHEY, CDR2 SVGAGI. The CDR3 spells CASSYSERTYEQYF. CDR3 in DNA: TGTGCCAGCAGTTACTCGGAAAGAACCTACGAGCAGTACTTC.

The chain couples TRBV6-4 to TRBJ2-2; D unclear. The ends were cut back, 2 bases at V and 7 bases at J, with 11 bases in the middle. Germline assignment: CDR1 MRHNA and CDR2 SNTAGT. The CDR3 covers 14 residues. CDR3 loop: CASSDETWSGELFF. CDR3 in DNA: TGTGCCAGCAGTGACGAAACCTGGAGCGGGGAGCTGTTTTTT.

The CDR3 coding sequence is TGTGCCAGCAGCCAAGACAGGGTTGGGGAGCAGTTCTTC. It specifies CASSQDRVGEQFF. The chain couples TRBV4-2 to TRBJ2-1; tentatively, D is TRBD1 (5 bases). V was clipped by 0 bases and J by 10 bases, with 10 bases between them. CDR3 length: 13 residues. Germline loops: CDR1 LGHNA, CDR2 YNFKEQ.